The 15 T cell receptor beta chains below come from one sample, sequenced in a study of response to subunit inactivated influenza vaccine. TCRdb re-called the RT-PCR reads through MiXCR, storing one row per CDR3 protein. The repertoire holds roughly 630,000 distinct CDR3 sequences, with about 15% as singletons. This material consisted of PBMCs from blood, taken less than 15 days before vaccination. The receptors derive from a man in his fifties who received an inactivated influenza vaccine.

The chain couples TRBV3-1 to TRBJ2-1, with D possibly matching TRBD1 (5 bases). The V gene's germline CDR1 is LGHDT and CDR2 YNNKEL (reference sequence). Trimming removed 4 bases from V and 11 bases from J, with 12 bases in between. CDR3 length equals 12 residues. CDR3 sequence reads: CASSRPPGQQFF. The CDR3 DNA is TGTGCCAGCAGCCGGCCACCAGGGCAGCAGTTCTTC.

This clonotype has just a few counts. The chain is built from TRBV12-3 or TRBV12-4 and TRBJ1-2; unclear D gene. Trimming left V 1 base short and J 4 bases short, with 10 bases between. CDR3 length: 14 amino acids. CDR3 in DNA: TGTGCCAGCAGTTTAGTGTCAGGAGGCTATGGCTACACCTTC. Translation gives CASSLVSGGYGYTF.

CDR3 sequence: CASSFSDRGSYEQYF. The CDR3 DNA reads TGTGCCAGCAGCTTCTCCGACAGGGGCTCCTACGAGCAGTACTTC. This rearrangement joins TRBV7-6 to TRBJ2-7; 8 bases are shared with TRBD1. This CDR3 comprises 15 residues. V was pared by 3 bases and J by 0 bases, with 4 bases of the junction left unmatched. Germline CDR1 SGHVS, CDR2 FNYEAQ.

Many counts were recorded for this clonotype. V gene TRBV2 combines with J gene TRBJ2-1; TRBD2 is a possible D gene (6 bases). CDR1 and CDR2 from the germline V gene are SNHLY and FYNNEI. The germline V and J ends were trimmed by 6 bases and 7 bases, with 25 bases remaining between them. The CDR3 spans 17 residues. The CDR3 DNA sequence: TGTGCCAGCAGACCCTTGGTGGGGGGTCGTCGGAAAAATGAGCAGTTCTTC. Its protein product is CASRPLVGGRRKNEQFF.

This clonotype occurred a few times. V is TRBV5-6 and J is TRBJ1-6; no firm D call. Trimming removed 3 bases at V and 9 bases at J, with 13 bases between. Germline values: CDR1 SGHDT, CDR2 YYEEEE. This CDR3 comprises 14 residues. The CDR3 bases are TGTGCCAGCAGCTCTGCCCAGGACGGTTCACCCCTCCACTTT. Translation: CASSSAQDGSPLHF.

This clonotype was observed many times. CDR3 DNA sequence: TGTGCCAGCAGCTTAGATGCTAGCGGACCCTACAATGAGCAGTTCTTC. Protein: CASSLDASGPYNEQFF. The chain couples TRBV7-2 to TRBJ2-1, with 7 bases identical to TRBD2. The CDR3 has 16 amino acids. The germline V gene encodes CDR1 SGHTA and CDR2 FQGNSA. J lost 2 bases, V lost 1 base, and 5 bases had no gene match.

This clonotype was detected a few times. The chain has TRBV12-3 or TRBV12-4 and TRBJ1-5; a possible D gene is TRBD1 (5 bases). Trimming took 9 bases from V and 0 from J, leaving 15 bases between them. The CDR3 runs 15 residues. CDR3 amino acids: CASTNRRYSNQPQHF. DNA for the CDR3: TGTGCCAGTACTAACAGGCGATATAGCAATCAGCCCCAGCATTTT.

The chain links TRBV12-3 or TRBV12-4 to TRBJ2-1; unclear D gene. The CDR3 is 14 amino acids. Trimming stripped 7 bases from V and 2 bases from J, with 12 bases between. The chain's CDR3 is CASNRPHAYNEQFF. CDR3 nucleotides: TGTGCCAGCAATAGGCCTCACGCCTACAATGAGCAGTTCTTC.

In this sample, this clonotype turned up a few times. The CDR3 sequence is CSATDASGSLYEQYF. CDR3 sequence (DNA): TGCAGTGCCACGGACGCTAGCGGGAGTCTATACGAGCAGTACTTC. The chain combines TRBV20-1 with TRBJ2-7, with 10 bases lining up with TRBD2. The germline CDR1 and CDR2 sequences are DFQATT and SNEGSKA (reference sequence). With V trimmed by 6 bases and J by 4 bases, 12 bases remained unmatched. The CDR3 is 15 amino acids.

This clonotype has a count of ten or more. The chain combines TRBV29-1 with TRBJ2-7; D possibly uses TRBD1 or TRBD2 (5 bases each). CDR3 length equals 11 residues. CDR1 is SQVTM and CDR2 is ANQGSEA in the germline V gene. The V gene lost 6 bases and the J gene lost 4 bases, with 10 bases spanning the gap. CDR3 nucleotides: TGCAGCGTCCGGGACCCTTACGAGCAGTACTTC. Translation: CSVRDPYEQYF.

The table lists this clonotype with a few counts. Here the CDR3 DNA reads TGCAGTGCTAGAGAGACAGGGATGGAGACCCAGTACTTC. This encodes CSARETGMETQYF. V usage is TRBV20-1 and J usage is TRBJ2-5, with 7 nucleotides matching TRBD1. The CDR3 is 13 residues long. Trimming cost V 0 bases and J 5 bases; bases outside gene matches: 3. The germline V gene has CDR1 DFQATT and CDR2 SNEGSKA (reference sequence).

This clonotype came up a few times. The V gene is TRBV6-5, the J gene TRBJ2-5; a weak D match, TRBD1 (5 bases). The CDR3 covers 16 residues. V was cut by 4 bases and J by 5 bases, with 20 bases left in between. CDR1 is MNHEY, CDR2 SVGAGI, per germline. CDR3 in amino acids: CASSSTPRVLAETQYF. In DNA form, the CDR3 reads TGTGCCAGCAGTTCTACCCCCAGGGTGTTAGCTGAGACCCAGTACTTC.

The CDR3 loop reads CASSLRGVVEQYF. The CDR3 DNA reads as TGTGCCAGCAGCTTACGAGGGGTCGTAGAGCAGTACTTC. J is TRBJ2-7 and V is TRBV7-2; TRBD1 or TRBD2 may be the D gene (5 bases each). V lost 2 bases to trimming and J lost 7 bases, with 12 bases between them. The CDR3 length is 13 residues. The germline V gene encodes CDR1 SGHTA and CDR2 FQGNSA.

As DNA, the CDR3 is TGTGCCAGCAGCTTGATTGGGGGGCCCTTGGAGACCCAGTACTTC. As protein: CASSLIGGPLETQYF. The chain couples TRBV7-2 to TRBJ2-5; D may correspond to TRBD1 or TRBD2 (6 bases each). Germline CDR1 SGHTA, CDR2 FQGNSA. This CDR3 contains 15 residues. V was clipped by 3 bases and J by 5 bases, with 16 bases between them.

The chain recombines TRBV24-1 with TRBJ2-1; D may be TRBD2 (5 bases). Between the trimmed V and J ends, which lost 1 base and 4 bases, there was a span of 16 bases. This CDR3 spans 17 amino acids. The germline V gene has CDR1 KGHDR and CDR2 SFDVKD. This CDR3 reads CATSDFGESGLYNEQFF. Here the CDR3 DNA reads TGTGCCACCAGTGATTTTGGAGAGAGCGGCCTTTACAATGAGCAGTTCTTC.